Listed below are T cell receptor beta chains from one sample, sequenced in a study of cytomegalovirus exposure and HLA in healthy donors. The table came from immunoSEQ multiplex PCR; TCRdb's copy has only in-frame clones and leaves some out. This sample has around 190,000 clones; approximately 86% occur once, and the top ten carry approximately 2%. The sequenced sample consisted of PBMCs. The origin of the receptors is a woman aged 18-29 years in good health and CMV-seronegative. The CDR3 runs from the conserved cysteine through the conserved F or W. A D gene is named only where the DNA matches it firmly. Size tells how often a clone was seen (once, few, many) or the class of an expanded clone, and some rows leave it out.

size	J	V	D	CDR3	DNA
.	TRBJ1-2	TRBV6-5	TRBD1	CASSWGQYYGYTF	TGTGCCAGCAGTTGGGGACAGTACTATGGCTACACCTTC
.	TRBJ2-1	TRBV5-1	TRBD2	CASSFGTSGVDEQFF	TGCGCCAGCAGCTTCGGGACTAGCGGGGTCGATGAGCAGTTCTTC
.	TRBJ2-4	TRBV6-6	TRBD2	CATSSGGGNIQYF	TGTGCCACCTCCTCGGGGGGGGGAAACATTCAGTACTTC
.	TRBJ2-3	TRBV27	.	CASRESMTDTQYF	TGTGCCAGCAGGGAGTCCATGACAGATACGCAGTATTTT
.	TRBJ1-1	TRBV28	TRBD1	CASTPGQGMSEAFF	TGTGCCAGCACCCCGGGACAGGGGATGTCTGAAGCTTTCTTT
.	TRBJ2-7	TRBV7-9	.	CASSPSTNTYEQYF	TGTGCCAGCAGCCCGTCAACAAACACCTACGAGCAGTACTTC
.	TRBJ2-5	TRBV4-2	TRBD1	CASSQVDRGGNQETQYF	TGTGCCAGCAGCCAAGTCGACAGGGGTGGGAACCAAGAGACCCAGTACTTC
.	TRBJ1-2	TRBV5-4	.	CASSPADTINYGYTF	TGTGCCAGCAGCCCCGCGGACACGATTAACTATGGCTACACCTTC
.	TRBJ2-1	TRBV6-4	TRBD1	CASRPTGGSYNEQFF	TGTGCCAGCAGACCGACAGGGGGCTCCTACAATGAGCAGTTCTTC
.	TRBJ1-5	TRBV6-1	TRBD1	CASSDRGSGYSNQPQHF	TGTGCCAGCAGTGACAGGGGGTCGGGATATAGCAATCAGCCCCAGCATTTT
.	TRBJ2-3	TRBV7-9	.	CASSFYARVDTQYF	TGTGCCAGCAGCTTTTACGCAAGAGTAGATACGCAGTATTTT
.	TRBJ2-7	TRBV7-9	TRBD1	CASSWGTASYEQYF	TGTGCCAGCAGCTGGGGGACAGCCTCCTACGAGCAGTACTTC
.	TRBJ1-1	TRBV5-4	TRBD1	CASSGRDRASTEAFF	TGTGCCAGCAGCGGCCGGGACAGGGCTAGCACTGAAGCTTTCTTT
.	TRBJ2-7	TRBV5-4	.	CASSLVGGYEQYF	TGTGCCAGCAGCTTGGTGGGGGGCTACGAGCAGTACTTC
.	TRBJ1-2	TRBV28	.	CASSLYLSDYGYTF	TGTGCCAGCAGTTTATATCTCTCGGACTATGGCTACACCTTC
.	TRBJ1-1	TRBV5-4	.	CASSSYPIRKAFF	TGTGCCAGCAGCTCGTACCCTATTCGAAAAGCTTTCTTT
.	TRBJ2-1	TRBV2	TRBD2	CASSGTTSGRIYEQFF	TGTGCCAGCAGTGGGACGACTAGCGGGAGAATCTATGAGCAGTTCTTC
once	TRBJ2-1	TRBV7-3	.	CASSSSGGLNEQFF	TGTGCCAGCAGCTCCTCAGGGGGACTCAATGAGCAGTTCTTC
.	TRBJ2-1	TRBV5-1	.	CASSLEFQGPYNEQFF	TGCGCCAGCAGCTTGGAGTTTCAGGGGCCGTACAATGAGCAGTTCTTC
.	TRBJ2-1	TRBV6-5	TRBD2	CASSSGGEQFF	TGTGCCAGCAGTTCCGGGGGGGAGCAGTTCTTC
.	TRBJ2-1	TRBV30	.	CAWGALANEQFF	TGTGCCTGGGGGGCTTTAGCCAATGAGCAGTTCTTC
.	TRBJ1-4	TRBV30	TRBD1	CACSTGNKEKLFF	TGTGCCTGCTCGACAGGGAATAAAGAAAAACTGTTTTTT
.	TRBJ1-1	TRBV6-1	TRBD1	CASSGQGMNTEAFF	TGTGCCAGCAGTGGACAGGGCATGAACACTGAAGCTTTCTTT
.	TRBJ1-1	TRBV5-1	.	CASSRGQNTEAFF	TGCGCCAGCTCTCGGGGTCAGAACACTGAAGCTTTCTTT
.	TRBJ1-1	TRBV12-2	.	CASRGPGGLKNTEAFF	TGTGCAAGTCGCGGTCCAGGGGGGCTGAAGAACACTGAAGCTTTCTTT
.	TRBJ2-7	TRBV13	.	CASSTADTVNIEQYF	TGTGCCAGCAGCACGGCGGACACGGTGAATATCGAGCAGTACTTC
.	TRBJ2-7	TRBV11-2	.	CASSSYRARPGEQYF	TGTGCCAGCAGCTCTTACAGGGCCCGACCGGGAGAGCAGTACTTC
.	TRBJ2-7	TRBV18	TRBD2	CASSPILAESYEQYF	TGTGCCAGCTCACCGATACTAGCGGAGTCCTACGAGCAGTACTTC
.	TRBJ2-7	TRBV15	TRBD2	CATRYESGRDYEQYF	TGTGCCACCAGGTACGAGAGCGGGAGGGACTACGAGCAGTACTTC
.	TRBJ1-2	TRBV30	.	CATGGYTF	TGTGCCACCGGGGGCTACACCTTC
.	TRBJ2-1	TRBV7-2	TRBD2	CASSLTLAGGYNEQFF	TGTGCCAGCAGCCTGACGCTAGCGGGAGGTTACAATGAGCAGTTCTTC
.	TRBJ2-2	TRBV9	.	CASSVGAGGTGELFF	TGTGCCAGCAGCGTAGGGGCAGGGGGGACCGGGGAGCTGTTTTTT
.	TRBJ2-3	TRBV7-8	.	CASSLDTESTDTQYF	TGTGCCAGCAGCTTAGATACAGAGAGCACAGATACGCAGTATTTT
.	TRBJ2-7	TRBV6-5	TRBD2	CASSYSGIPYEQYF	TGTGCCAGCAGCTATAGCGGGATCCCCTACGAGCAGTACTTC
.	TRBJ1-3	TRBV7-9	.	CASSLFGSGEGNTIYF	TGTGCCAGCAGCTTATTTGGGTCAGGCGAGGGAAACACCATATATTTT
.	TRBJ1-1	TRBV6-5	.	CASSYWQNTEAFF	TGTGCCAGCAGTTACTGGCAGAACACTGAAGCTTTCTTT
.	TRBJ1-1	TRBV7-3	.	CASSPVSNTEAFF	TGTGCCAGCAGCCCCGTATCGAACACTGAAGCTTTCTTT
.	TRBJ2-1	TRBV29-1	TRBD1	CSLYKRDSYNEQFF	TGCAGCCTATATAAGAGGGACAGTTACAATGAGCAGTTCTTC
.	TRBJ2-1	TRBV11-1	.	CASSFAASTYNEQFF	TGTGCCAGCAGCTTTGCGGCTTCAACCTACAATGAGCAGTTCTTC
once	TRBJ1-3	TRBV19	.	CASSISSLGTIYF	TGTGCCAGTAGTATCTCAAGTCTCGGGACCATATATTTT
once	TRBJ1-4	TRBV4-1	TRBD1	CASSPYSGTANEKLFF	TGCGCCAGCAGTCCCTACTCCGGGACAGCTAATGAAAAACTGTTTTTT
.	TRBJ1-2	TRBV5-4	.	CASSLQGGNYGYTF	TGTGCCAGCAGCTTACAAGGAGGCAACTATGGCTACACCTTC
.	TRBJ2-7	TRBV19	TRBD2	CASSLGGGRAGEQYF	TGTGCCAGTAGTTTGGGGGGCGGGAGGGCCGGGGAGCAGTACTTC
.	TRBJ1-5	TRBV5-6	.	CASSLGGIQPQHF	TGTGCCAGCAGTCTGGGAGGGATTCAGCCCCAGCATTTT
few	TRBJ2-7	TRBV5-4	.	CASSLAIGGTYEQYF	TGTGCCAGCAGCTTGGCCATAGGCGGAACCTACGAGCAGTACTTC
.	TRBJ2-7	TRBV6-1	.	CASRRGSSYEQYF	TGTGCCAGCCGGAGGGGTAGCTCCTACGAGCAGTACTTC
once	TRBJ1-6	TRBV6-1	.	CASSDIGVYFDSPLHF	TGTGCCAGCAGTGATATCGGGGTATACTTCGATTCACCCCTCCACTTT
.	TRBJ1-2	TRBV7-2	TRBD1	CASRKGQPGYGYTF	TGTGCCAGCAGAAAGGGACAGCCTGGCTATGGCTACACCTTC
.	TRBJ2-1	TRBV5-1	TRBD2	CASSSLAGGLSYNEQFF	TGCGCCAGCAGCTCCTTAGCGGGAGGGTTGTCCTACAATGAGCAGTTCTTC
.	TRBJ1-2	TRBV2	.	CASSPPGALTYGYTF	TGTGCCAGCAGCCCCCCAGGCGCCCTGACCTATGGCTACACCTTC
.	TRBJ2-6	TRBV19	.	CAAHQGAGANVLTF	TGTGCCGCCCACCAGGGCGCTGGGGCCAACGTCCTGACTTTC
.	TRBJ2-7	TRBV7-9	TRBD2	CASSRGGTSGLSYEQYF	TGTGCCAGCAGCCGGGGGGGGACTAGCGGACTCTCCTACGAGCAGTACTTC
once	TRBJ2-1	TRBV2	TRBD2	CASSVQRGGAYDEQFF	TGTGCCAGCAGTGTGCAACGGGGGGGCGCCTACGATGAGCAGTTCTTC
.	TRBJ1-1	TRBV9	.	CASSVGEEVAMNTEAFF	TGTGCCAGCAGCGTAGGCGAGGAAGTGGCGATGAACACTGAAGCTTTCTTT
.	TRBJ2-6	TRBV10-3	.	CATLRGTDGANVLTF	TGTGCCACCTTGCGGGGAACGGATGGGGCCAACGTCCTGACTTTC
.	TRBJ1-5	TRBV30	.	CAWRAGPEGGNQPQHF	TGTGCCTGGAGAGCCGGGCCCGAGGGCGGCAATCAGCCCCAGCATTTT